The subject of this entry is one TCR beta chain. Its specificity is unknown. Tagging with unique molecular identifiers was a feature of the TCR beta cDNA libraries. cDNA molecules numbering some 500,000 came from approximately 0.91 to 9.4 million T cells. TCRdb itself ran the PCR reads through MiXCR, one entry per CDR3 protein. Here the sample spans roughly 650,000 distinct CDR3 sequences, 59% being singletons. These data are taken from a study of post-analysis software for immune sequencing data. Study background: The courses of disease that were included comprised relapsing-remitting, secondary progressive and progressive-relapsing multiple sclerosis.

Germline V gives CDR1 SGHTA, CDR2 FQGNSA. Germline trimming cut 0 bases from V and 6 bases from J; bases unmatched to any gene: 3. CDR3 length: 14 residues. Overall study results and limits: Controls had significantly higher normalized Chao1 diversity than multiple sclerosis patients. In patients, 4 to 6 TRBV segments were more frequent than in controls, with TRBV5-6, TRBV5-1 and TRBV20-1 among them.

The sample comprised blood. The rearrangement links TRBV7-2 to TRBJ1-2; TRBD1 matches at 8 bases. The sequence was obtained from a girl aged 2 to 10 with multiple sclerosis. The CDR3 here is CASSLADREDGYTF. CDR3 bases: TGTGCCAGCAGCTTAGCGGACAGGGAGGATGGCTACACCTTC.